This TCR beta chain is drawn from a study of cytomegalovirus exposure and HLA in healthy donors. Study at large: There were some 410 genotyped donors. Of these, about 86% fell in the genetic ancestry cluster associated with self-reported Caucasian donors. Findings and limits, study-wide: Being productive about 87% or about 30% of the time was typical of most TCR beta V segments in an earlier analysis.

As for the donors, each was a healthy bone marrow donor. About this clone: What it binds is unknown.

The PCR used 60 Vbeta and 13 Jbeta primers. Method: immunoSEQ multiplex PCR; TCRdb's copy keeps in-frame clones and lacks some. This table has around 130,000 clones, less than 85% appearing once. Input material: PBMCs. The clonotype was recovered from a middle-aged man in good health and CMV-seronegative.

This CDR3 reads CTSSQDCGRALLVHEQFF. The DNA of the CDR3 is TGCACCAGCAGCCAAGATTGCGGGAGGGCCCTGTTAGTCCATGAGCAGTTCTTC. V gene TRBV1 combines with J gene TRBJ2-1; the D segment call TRBD2 is taken from the table without a DNA check. TRBV1 is classified as a pseudogene. This CDR3 is built from 18 residues.